Described below is a single T cell receptor beta chain sequence and its context. Antigen unknown. The CDR3 has 17 amino acids. Trimming took 0 bases from V and 2 from J, leaving 14 bases between them. Germline-derived CDR1 and CDR2 are SNHLY and FYNNEI. The sample originates from a study of T cell responses to AZD1222 COVID-19 vaccine. The wider study: Samples with a second dose at about 4 or about 12 weeks were pooled together.

Study conclusions and caveats: Donor demographics were predominantly white British with a female majority; clonal diversity may be underestimated.

The method was immunoSEQ multiplex PCR; TCRdb's version includes in-frame clones alone and lacks a portion of them. This table holds approximately 100,000 clones, around 84% found once. The sequenced sample was peripheral blood, obtained on day 0 of AZD1222 vaccination. The TCR originated in an adult in good health. This chain uses TRBV2 with TRBJ1-3, with D possibly being TRBD1 (6 bases). CDR3 protein: CASSEALGGMAGNTIYF. DNA of the CDR3: TGTGCCAGCAGTGAAGCGCTGGGGGGCATGGCTGGAAACACCATATATTTT. The full variable domain, its missing parts supplied by reference TRBV2 and TRBJ1-3, is EPEVTQTPSHQVTQMGQEVILRCVPISNHLYFYWYRQILGQKVEFLVSFYNNEISEKSEIFDDQFSVERPDGSNFTLKIRSTKLEDSAMYFCASSEALGGMAGNTIYFGEGSWLTVV.